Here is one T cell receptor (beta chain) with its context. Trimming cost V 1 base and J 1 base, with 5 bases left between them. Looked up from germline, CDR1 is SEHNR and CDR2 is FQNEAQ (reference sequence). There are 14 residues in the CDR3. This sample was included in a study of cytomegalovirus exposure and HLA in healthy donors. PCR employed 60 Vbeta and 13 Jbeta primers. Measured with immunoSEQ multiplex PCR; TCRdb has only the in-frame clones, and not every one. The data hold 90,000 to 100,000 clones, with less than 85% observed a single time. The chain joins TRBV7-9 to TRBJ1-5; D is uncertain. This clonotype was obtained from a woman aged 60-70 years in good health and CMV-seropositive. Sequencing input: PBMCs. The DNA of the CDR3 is TGTGCCAGCAGCTTAGGGAGAAGCAATCAGCCCCAGCATTTT. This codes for CASSLGRSNQPQHF.